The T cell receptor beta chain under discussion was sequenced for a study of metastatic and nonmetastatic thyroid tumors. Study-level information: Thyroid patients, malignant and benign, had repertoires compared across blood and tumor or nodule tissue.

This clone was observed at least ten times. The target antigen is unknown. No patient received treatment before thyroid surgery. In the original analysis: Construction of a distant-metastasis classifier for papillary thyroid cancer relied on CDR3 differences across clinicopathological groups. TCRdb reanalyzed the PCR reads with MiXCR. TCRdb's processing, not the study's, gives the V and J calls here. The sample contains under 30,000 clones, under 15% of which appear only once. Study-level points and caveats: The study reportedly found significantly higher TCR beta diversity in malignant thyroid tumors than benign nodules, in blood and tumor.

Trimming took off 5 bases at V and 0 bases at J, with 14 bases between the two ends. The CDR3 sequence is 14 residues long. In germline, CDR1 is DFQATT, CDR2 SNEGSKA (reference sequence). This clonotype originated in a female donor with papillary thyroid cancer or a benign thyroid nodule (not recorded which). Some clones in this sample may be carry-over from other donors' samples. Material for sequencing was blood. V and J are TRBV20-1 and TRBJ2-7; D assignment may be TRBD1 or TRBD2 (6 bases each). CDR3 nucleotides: TGCAGTGCTGACCTCGGGGGCCTCTCCTACGAGCAGTACTTC. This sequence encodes CSADLGGLSYEQYF.